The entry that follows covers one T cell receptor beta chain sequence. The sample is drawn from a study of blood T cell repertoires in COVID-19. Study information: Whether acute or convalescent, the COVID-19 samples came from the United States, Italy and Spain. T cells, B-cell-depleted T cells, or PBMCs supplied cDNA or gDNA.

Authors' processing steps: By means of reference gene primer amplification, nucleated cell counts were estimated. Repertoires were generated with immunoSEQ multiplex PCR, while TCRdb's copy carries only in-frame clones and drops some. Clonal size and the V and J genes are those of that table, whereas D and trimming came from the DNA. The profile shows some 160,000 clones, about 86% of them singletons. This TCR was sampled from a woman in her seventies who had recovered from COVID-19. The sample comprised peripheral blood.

The CDR3 DNA follows: TGTGCCAGCAGTGAGTCCGGGGCTAGCGGGGGCCTGGGGGAGACCCAGTACTTC. It translates to CASSESGASGGLGETQYF. The chain employs TRBV6-1 and TRBJ2-5, with 10 bases aligning to TRBD2. Trimming took 3 bases from V and 5 from J; bases not matched to a gene: 15. This CDR3 spans 18 amino acids. The germline gives CDR1 MNHNS, CDR2 SASEGT.